This record looks at one T cell receptor beta chain sequence and its context. Its matching antigen is unknown. These data originate in a study of vaccination effects on CD4 cells after COVID-19. Peptide-pool stimulation followed by sequencing identified expanded antigen-specific CD4+ clonotypes in the ViraFEST assay. A 10-day culture period preceded the isolation of CD4+ T cells. Participants got two doses of BNT162b2 or mRNA-1273 vaccine. Testing of the vaccine recipients showed negative nucleocapsid antibodies and no prior SARS-CoV-2 infection. Supplemented with approximately 10 IU/ml IL-2 and roughly 10 ug/ml peptides, about 2 million PBMC per well were kept in culture. Broader study findings: Substantial clonal contraction characterized both infection- and vaccine-induced clones late after vaccination. Vaccine-induced clones in healthy vaccinees cross-reacted with common cold coronaviruses in only 1 of 255 cases.

The CDR3 covers 13 residues. V lost 4 bases to trimming and J lost 3 bases, with 10 bases between them. CDR1 is SGHRS, CDR2 YFSETQ, per germline. Sequencing was performed with immunoSEQ multiplex PCR; in TCRdb, only in-frame clones are kept and a portion is missing. This sample has tens of thousands of clones; 72% occur once, and the top ten carry around 10%. The sequence came from a human donor who received a COVID-19 vaccine. Source: CD4+ T cells from PBMCs cultured with HCoV-229E spike peptides, taken after COVID-19 vaccination. This chain joins TRBV5-1 and TRBJ2-5; D perhaps matches TRBD1 (6 bases). CDR3 DNA sequence: TGCGCCAGCAGCCCTTGGACAGAAGAGACCCAGTACTTC. Translated, it gives CASSPWTEETQYF.